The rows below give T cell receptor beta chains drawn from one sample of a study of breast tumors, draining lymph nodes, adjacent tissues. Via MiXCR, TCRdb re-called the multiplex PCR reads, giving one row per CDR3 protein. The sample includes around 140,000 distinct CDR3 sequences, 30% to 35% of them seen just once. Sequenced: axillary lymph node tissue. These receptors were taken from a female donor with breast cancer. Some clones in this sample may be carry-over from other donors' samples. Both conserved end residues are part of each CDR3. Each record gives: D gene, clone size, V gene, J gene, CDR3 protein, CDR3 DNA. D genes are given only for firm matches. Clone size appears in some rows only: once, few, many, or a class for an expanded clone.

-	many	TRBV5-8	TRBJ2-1	CASSLLQGSYNEQFF	TGTGCCAGCAGCTTGTTGCAGGGGTCCTACAATGAGCAGTTCTTC
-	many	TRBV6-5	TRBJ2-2	CASRAEFQAGELFF	TGTGCCAGTCGCGCCGAATTCCAGGCCGGGGAGCTGTTTTTT
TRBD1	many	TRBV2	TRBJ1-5	CASSGDSRNQPQHF	TGTGCCAGCAGTGGGGACAGTCGCAATCAGCCCCAGCATTTT
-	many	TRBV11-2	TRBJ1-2	CASSRAGVSGSNYGYTF	TGTGCCAGCAGCCGAGCAGGAGTGTCCGGATCAAACTATGGCTACACCTTC
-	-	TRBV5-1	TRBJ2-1	CASSFSGANEQFF	TGCGCCAGCAGCTTCTCGGGGGCTAATGAGCAGTTCTTC
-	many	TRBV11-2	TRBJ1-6	CASSLEGSDSPLHF	TGTGCCAGCAGCTTAGAGGGGAGTGATTCACCCCTCCACTTT
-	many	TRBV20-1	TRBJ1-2	CSARVGSTYGYTF	TGCAGTGCTAGAGTGGGGAGTACCTATGGCTACACCTTC
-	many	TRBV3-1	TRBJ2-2	CASSHGTENTGELFF	TGTGCCAGCAGCCACGGGACGGAGAACACCGGGGAGCTGTTTTTT
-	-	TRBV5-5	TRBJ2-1	CASSQLGPGYNEQFF	TGTGCCAGCAGCCAACTCGGGCCGGGCTACAATGAGCAGTTCTTC
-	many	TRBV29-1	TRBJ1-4	CSVGGTLNEKLFF	TGCAGCGTTGGAGGGACCCTTAATGAAAAACTGTTTTTT
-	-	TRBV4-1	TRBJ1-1	CASSQVLNTEAFF	TGCGCCAGCAGCCAAGTTTTGAACACTGAAGCTTTCTTT
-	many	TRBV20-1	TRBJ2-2	CSASFPGDNTGELFF	TGCAGTGCTAGCTTTCCGGGGGACAACACCGGGGAGCTGTTTTTT
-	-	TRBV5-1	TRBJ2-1	CASSSGGGTGLTNEQFF	TGCGCCAGCAGCAGCGGGGGAGGGACAGGGTTAACAAATGAGCAGTTCTTC
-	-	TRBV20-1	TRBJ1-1	CSASAPQGNTEAFF	TGCAGTGCTAGCGCCCCCCAGGGGAACACTGAAGCTTTCTTT
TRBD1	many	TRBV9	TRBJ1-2	CASSVHRGGYTF	TGTGCCAGCAGCGTCCACAGGGGCGGCTACACCTTC
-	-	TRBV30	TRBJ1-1	CAWSVLEGAFF	TGTGCCTGGAGTGTACTTGAGGGAGCTTTCTTT
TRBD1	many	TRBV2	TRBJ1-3	CASRTGPGNTIYF	TGTGCCAGCAGGACAGGGCCTGGAAACACCATATATTTT
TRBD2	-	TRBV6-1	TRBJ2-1	CATNRGGNTNEQLF	TGTGCCACGAATCGCGGGGGGAATACTAATGAGCAGCTCTTC
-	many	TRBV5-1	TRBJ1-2	CASKDSDYGYTF	TGCGCCAGTAAAGACAGTGACTATGGCTACACCTTC
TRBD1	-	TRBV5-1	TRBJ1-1	CASSWGTANTEAFF	TGCGCCAGCAGCTGGGGGACAGCTAACACTGAAGCTTTCTTT
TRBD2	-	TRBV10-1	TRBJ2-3	CASSESGGAQYF	TGCGCCAGCAGTGAAAGCGGGGGTGCGCAGTATTTT
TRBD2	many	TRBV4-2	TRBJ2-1	CASSQEGAGGHGNEQFF	TGTGCCAGCAGCCAAGAAGGGGCGGGGGGGCACGGCAATGAGCAGTTCTTC
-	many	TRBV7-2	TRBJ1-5	CASSKGVNQPQHF	TGTGCCAGCAGCAAGGGGGTCAATCAGCCCCAGCATTTT
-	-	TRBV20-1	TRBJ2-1	CSASKTKGGASYNEQFF	TGCAGTGCTTCCAAAACTAAGGGGGGGGCCTCCTACAATGAGCAGTTCTTC
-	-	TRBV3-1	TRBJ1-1	CASSPGGREAFF	TGTGCCAGCAGCCCGGGCGGGAGGGAAGCTTTCTTT
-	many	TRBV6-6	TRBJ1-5	CASSHSENQPQHF	TGTGCCAGCAGTCACTCCGAAAATCAGCCCCAGCATTTT
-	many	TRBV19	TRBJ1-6	CASSIDGDGSYNSPLHF	TGTGCCAGTAGTATAGACGGGGATGGCTCCTATAATTCACCCCTCCACTTT
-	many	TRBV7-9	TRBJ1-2	CASISSDSPNGYTF	TGTGCCAGCATTAGCTCTGACAGCCCTAATGGCTACACCTTC
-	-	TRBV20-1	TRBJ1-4	CSATWGLLYEKLFF	TGCAGTGCTACCTGGGGACTGTTGTATGAAAAACTGTTTTTT
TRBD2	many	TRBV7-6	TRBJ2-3	CASSLGPAGGSDTQYF	TGTGCCAGCAGCTTAGGTCCAGCGGGGGGGTCAGATACGCAGTATTTT
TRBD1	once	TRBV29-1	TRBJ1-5	CSFTDRVVKTQHF	TGCAGCTTTACGGACAGGGTAGTAAAGACCCAGCATTTT
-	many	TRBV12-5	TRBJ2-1	CASGYEWGANNEQFF	TGTGCTAGTGGTTACGAGTGGGGGGCGAACAATGAGCAGTTCTTC
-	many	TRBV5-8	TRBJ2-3	CASRTSRHTDTQYF	TGTGCCAGCAGGACCTCCAGACACACAGATACGCAGTATTTT
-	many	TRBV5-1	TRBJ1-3	CASSLDGGGSGNTIYF	TGCGCCAGCAGCTTGGATGGCGGGGGGTCAGGAAACACCATATATTTT
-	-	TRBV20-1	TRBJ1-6	CSARVSGNSPLHF	TGCAGTGCTAGAGTCTCGGGTAATTCACCCCTCCACTTT
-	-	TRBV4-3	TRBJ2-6	CASSQDFGGRALTF	TGCGCCAGCAGCCAAGACTTCGGGGGTAGAGCCCTGACTTTC
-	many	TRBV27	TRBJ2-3	CASRIRLGTDTQYF	TGTGCCAGCAGGATTAGGCTCGGCACAGATACGCAGTATTTT
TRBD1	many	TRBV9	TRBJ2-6	CASSDGIGQGALAGANVLTF	TGTGCCAGCAGCGATGGGATAGGACAGGGGGCTTTGGCTGGGGCCAACGTCCTGACTTTC
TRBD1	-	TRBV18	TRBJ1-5	CASSRSSGTGGGQPQHF	TGTGCCAGCTCACGATCGTCCGGGACAGGGGGCGGGCAGCCCCAGCATTTT
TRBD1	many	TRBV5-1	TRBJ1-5	CASSSSGTGDQPQHF	TGCGCCAGCAGCTCGTCCGGGACAGGGGATCAGCCCCAGCATTTT
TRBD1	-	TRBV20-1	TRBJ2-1	CSARSDRGWNTGEQFF	TGCAGTGCTAGATCGGACAGGGGGTGGAACACCGGGGAGCAGTTCTTC